The entry that follows covers one TCR beta chain sequence. The method was immunoSEQ multiplex PCR; TCRdb's version includes in-frame clones alone and lacks a portion of them. Of roughly 80,000 clones detected, approximately 89% appear once; the ten largest clones hold roughly 0.38%. The data derive from a study of technical replicates of blood from a handful of donors. The receptor's source is a human donor in good health. Sequences were obtained from T cells isolated from PBMCs.

CDR3 sequence reads: CASSPRRDEQYF. The CDR3 nucleotides read TGTGCCAGCAGCCCTCGACGGGACGAGCAGTACTTC. This rearrangement joins TRBV5-8 to TRBJ2-7; D not certain. CDR1 is SGHTS and CDR2 is YDEGEE in the germline V gene. Trimming took off 4 bases at V and 5 bases at J, with 10 bases between the two ends. The CDR3 consists of 12 residues.